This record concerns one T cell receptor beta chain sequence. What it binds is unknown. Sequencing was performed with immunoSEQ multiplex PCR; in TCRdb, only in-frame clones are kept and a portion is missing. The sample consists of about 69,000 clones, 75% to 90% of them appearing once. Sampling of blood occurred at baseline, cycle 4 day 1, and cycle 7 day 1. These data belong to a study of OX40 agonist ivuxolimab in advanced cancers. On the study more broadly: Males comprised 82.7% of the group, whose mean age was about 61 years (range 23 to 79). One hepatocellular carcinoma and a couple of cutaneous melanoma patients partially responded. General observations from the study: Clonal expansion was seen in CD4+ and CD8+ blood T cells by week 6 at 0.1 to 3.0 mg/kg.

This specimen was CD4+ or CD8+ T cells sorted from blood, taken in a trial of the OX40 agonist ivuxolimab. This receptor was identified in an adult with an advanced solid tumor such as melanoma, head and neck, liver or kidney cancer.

The CDR3 DNA is TGTGCCAGTAGTATGAACGGACGATTAACTGGGAACACTGAAGCTTTCTTT. It encodes CASSMNGRLTGNTEAFF. The rearrangement links TRBV19 to TRBJ1-1; D call uncertain. This CDR3 comprises 17 residues. Germline loops: CDR1 LNHDA, CDR2 SQIVND (reference sequence). The V end was cut by 3 bases, the J end by 1 base, with 18 bases between. The full variable domain, completed using reference TRBV19 and TRBJ1-1, is DGGITQSPKYLFRKEGQNVTLSCEQNLNHDAMYWYRQDPGQGLRLIYYSQIVNDFQKGDIAEGYSVSREKKESFPLTVTSAQKNPTAFYLCASSMNGRLTGNTEAFFGQGTRLTVV.